This TCR beta chain was recovered during a study of T cells expressing NK-cell markers. As regards this clonotype: Its target is unknown.

After re-calling the 5' RACE reads, TCRdb lists one entry per CDR3 protein, DNA absent. In all, the sample yields over 150,000 distinct CDR3 sequences. Study observations and caveats: Where several donors were concerned, these clonotypes also led the CD3+CD56-NKG2C+ fraction.

The CDR3 totals 13 residues. Germline CDR1 and CDR2: GTSNPN and SVGIG (reference sequence). This clonotype was obtained from a woman between 45 and 60 years old in good health. This chain joins TRBV30 and TRBJ2-3; TCRdb calls TRBD1, which cannot be checked without DNA. Material: blood T cells: a sorted CD56 or NKG2C T cell subset, CD4+ or CD8+ T cells, or bulk PBMC T cells (not recorded which). The CDR3 spells CAWATGITDTQYF.